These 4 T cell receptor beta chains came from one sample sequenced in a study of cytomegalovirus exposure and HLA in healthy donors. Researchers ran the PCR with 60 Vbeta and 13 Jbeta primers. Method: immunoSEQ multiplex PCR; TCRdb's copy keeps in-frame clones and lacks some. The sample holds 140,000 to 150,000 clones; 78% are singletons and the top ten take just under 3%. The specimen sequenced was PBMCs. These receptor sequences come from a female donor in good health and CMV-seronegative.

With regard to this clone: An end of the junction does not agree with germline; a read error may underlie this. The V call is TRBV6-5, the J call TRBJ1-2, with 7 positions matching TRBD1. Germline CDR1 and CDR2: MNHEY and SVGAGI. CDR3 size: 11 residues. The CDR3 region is CASRQGYGYPF. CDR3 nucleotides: TGTGCCAGCAGACAGGGGTATGGCTACCCCTTC.

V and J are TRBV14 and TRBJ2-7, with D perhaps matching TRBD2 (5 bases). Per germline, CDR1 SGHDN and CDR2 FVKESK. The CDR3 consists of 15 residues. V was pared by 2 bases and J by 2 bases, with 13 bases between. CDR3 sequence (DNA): TGTGCCAGCAGCCAACGACTGGGAGTTACCTACGAGCAGTACTTC. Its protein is CASSQRLGVTYEQYF.

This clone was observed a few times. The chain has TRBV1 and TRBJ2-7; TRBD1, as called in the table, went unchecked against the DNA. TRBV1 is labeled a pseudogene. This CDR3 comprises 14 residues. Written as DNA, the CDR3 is TGCACCAGCAGCACCCCGGGACAGGGTAACGAGCAGTACTTC. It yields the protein CTSSTPGQGNEQYF.

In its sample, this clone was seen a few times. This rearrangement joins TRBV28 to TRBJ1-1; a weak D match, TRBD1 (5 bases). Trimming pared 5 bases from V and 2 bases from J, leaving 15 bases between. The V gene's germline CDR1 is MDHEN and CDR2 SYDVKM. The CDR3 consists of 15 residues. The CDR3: CASSPGGRANTEAFF. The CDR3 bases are TGTGCCAGCAGTCCCGGGGGGAGGGCAAACACTGAAGCTTTCTTT.